Presented here are 7 T cell receptor beta chains from one specimen sequenced in a study of human thymus T cells (dated by TCRdb to the early 2020s). Thymus tissue was collected as surgical resects that were removed during corrective cardiac surgery. The library came from the immunoSEQ multiplex PCR assay. TCRdb stores this immuneACCESS table with in-frame sequences only. Part of the clones is absent; in the studies checked, under half of the shortfall reflects unresolved V genes, and no reason is known for the rest. Counted in this sample were 75,000 to 90,000 clones; around 96% of them appeared once. 0.025% to 0.04% of the sample rests with the top ten. The sample taken for sequencing was thymus tissue. The receptors were gathered from a boy in the first two years of life with a congenital heart defect but otherwise immunologically healthy.

This clone was found once. The chain carries TRBV10-3 and TRBJ2-1; D not resolved. Germline loops: CDR1 ENHRY, CDR2 SYGVKD. CDR3 length: 14 amino acids. V lost 3 bases to trimming and J lost 7 bases, with 13 bases between them. CDR3 sequence (DNA): TGTGCCATCAGTGATCCAGCTTCTAGGAATGAGCAGTTCTTC. This sequence encodes CAISDPASRNEQFF.

CDR3 coding DNA: TGTGCCAGCAGCATGGACAGGGGGGATTTCAGCTCCTACGAGCAGTACTTC. This sequence encodes CASSMDRGDFSSYEQYF. This sequence joins TRBV5-4 and TRBJ2-7, with 10 positions matching TRBD1. The CDR3 is 17 residues long. Germline CDR1 reads SGHNT; CDR2 reads YYREEE (reference sequence). V was pared by 4 bases and J by 0 bases, with 10 bases of the junction left unmatched.

The chain combines TRBV14 with TRBJ1-1, with a tentative D call TRBD1 (5 bases). Germline-derived CDR1 and CDR2 are SGHDN and FVKESK. The CDR3 contains 17 residues. The V gene lost 1 base and the J gene lost 0 bases, with 15 bases spanning the gap. CDR3 DNA sequence: TGTGCCAGCAGCCAAGTTCCGCAGACAGCTATGAACACTGAAGCTTTCTTT. Amino acid sequence: CASSQVPQTAMNTEAFF.

This clone was observed once. This sequence joins TRBV12-5 and TRBJ2-1, with unresolved D. There are 19 residues in the CDR3. V lost 4 bases, J lost 0 bases, and 22 bases lay in between. Germline assignment: CDR1 LGHNT and CDR2 FRNRAP. CDR3 nucleotide sequence: TGTGCTAGTGGTTACCCCCTCGGTTTGCCGACGAGCTCCTACAATGAGCAGTTCTTC. Translation: CASGYPLGLPTSSYNEQFF.

The rearrangement joins TRBV9 to TRBJ1-1; tentative D call: TRBD1 (5 bases). The germline V and J ends were trimmed by 3 bases and 1 base, with 10 bases remaining between them. The CDR3 is 14 residues long. Germline V CDR1 and CDR2: SGDLS, YYNGEE. The CDR3 bases are TGTGCCAGCAGCGCACAGGTTCGGAACACTGAAGCTTTCTTT. Residues: CASSAQVRNTEAFF.

This clone has just one count. The chain employs TRBV7-2 and TRBJ2-7; 9 bases match TRBD1. The V segment lost 4 bases and the J segment 6 bases; nucleotides outside the gene matches: 10. Germline V gives CDR1 SGHTA, CDR2 FQGNSA. The CDR3 has 15 residues. In DNA form, the CDR3 reads TGTGCCAGCAGCTGCACGGGACAGGGAAAAAGCGAGCAGTACTTC. This encodes CASSCTGQGKSEQYF.

This rearrangement joins TRBV21-1 to TRBJ2-2. TRBV21-1 constitutes a pseudogene. This CDR3 has 12 residues. The CDR3 region has the DNA TGTGCCAGCAGCAAGGGGACCGGGGAGCTGTTTTTT. The encoded protein is CASSKGTGELFF.